These 7 T cell receptor beta chains were all obtained from the same sample, sequenced in a study of STAT5B mutations in CD4+ large granular lymphocyte leukemia. Generated by immunoSEQ multiplex PCR, the TCRdb table keeps only in-frame clones and is missing some. This table has roughly 40,000 clones, roughly 79% appearing once. The sample comprised CD4+ T cells from blood buffy coats. These receptors were collected from a human donor in good health.

The V gene is TRBV10-3, the J gene TRBJ2-2, with 7 bases lining up with TRBD2. From germline, CDR1 is ENHRY and CDR2 SYGVKD. V trimming: 3 bases; J trimming: 4 bases; junction bases outside the gene matches: 5. The CDR3 is 15 amino acids. CDR3 DNA sequence: TGTGCCATCAGTGATTGGGGGGGAACCACCGGGGAGCTGTTTTTT. Protein sequence: CAISDWGGTTGELFF.

The chain employs TRBV29-1 and TRBJ2-4, with 8 bases fitting TRBD2. In germline, CDR1 is SQVTM, CDR2 ANQGSEA. The CDR3 loop spans 16 amino acids. J lost 4 bases, V lost 4 bases, and 12 bases had no gene match. The CDR3 is CSVGGSRQREKNIQYF. Here the CDR3 DNA reads TGCAGCGTTGGCGGGTCCCGCCAGCGGGAGAAAAACATTCAGTACTTC.

The chain links TRBV21-1 to TRBJ1-4. TRBV21-1 is a pseudogene segment. This CDR3 has 19 amino acids. The CDR3 spells CASSKGRSLCYAIVEKLFF. The DNA for the CDR3 is TGTGCCAGCAGCAAAGGTCGGAGCCTCTGTTATGCTATCGTTGAAAAACTGTTTTTT.

This chain joins TRBV10-3 and TRBJ2-5; no reliable D call. This CDR3 is 13 amino acids long. CDR1 and CDR2 from the germline V gene are ENHRY and SYGVKD. Trimming shortened V by 6 bases and J by 1 base, and 9 bases separated the two germline ends. The CDR3 reads CAISSSSQETQYF. CDR3 coding DNA: TGTGCCATCAGCTCAAGTAGCCAAGAGACCCAGTACTTC.

The chain joins TRBV7-2 to TRBJ2-7, with 11 positions matching TRBD2. The junction had 4 bases not matched to a gene; V was cut back by 6 bases and J by 3 bases. Germline V CDR1 and CDR2: SGHTA, FQGNSA. The CDR3 consists of 14 residues. CDR3 in DNA: TGTGCCAGCAGTAGACTAGCGGGAAGCTACGAGCAGTACTTC. Amino acids: CASSRLAGSYEQYF.

This rearrangement joins TRBV5-4 to TRBJ2-7; the match to TRBD1 covers 9 bases. Germline lookup yields CDR1 SGHNT and CDR2 YYREEE (reference sequence). The CDR3 runs to 16 residues. Trimming cost V 4 bases and J 3 bases; bases outside gene matches: 11. As DNA, the CDR3 is TGTGCCAGCAGCCCCGGGACAGGGAATTCTATCTACGAGCAGTACTTC. As protein: CASSPGTGNSIYEQYF.

This clone was found a few times. The rearrangement links TRBV11-3 to TRBJ1-1; no firm D call. V lost 0 bases and J 2 bases, leaving 4 bases between the germline ends. The CDR3 length is 13 residues. CDR1 SGHNT and CDR2 YENEEA come from the germline V gene. As DNA, the CDR3 is TGTGCCAGCAGCTTAGACACCAACACTGAAGCTTTCTTT. Translated, it gives CASSLDTNTEAFF. Drawing the rest from reference TRBV11-3 and TRBJ1-1, the complete variable domain is EAGVVQSPRYKIIEKKQPVAFWCNPISGHNTLYWYLQNLGQGPELLIRYENEEAVDDSQLPKDRFSAERLKGVDSTLKIQPAELGDSAVYLCASSLDTNTEAFFGQGTRLTVV.